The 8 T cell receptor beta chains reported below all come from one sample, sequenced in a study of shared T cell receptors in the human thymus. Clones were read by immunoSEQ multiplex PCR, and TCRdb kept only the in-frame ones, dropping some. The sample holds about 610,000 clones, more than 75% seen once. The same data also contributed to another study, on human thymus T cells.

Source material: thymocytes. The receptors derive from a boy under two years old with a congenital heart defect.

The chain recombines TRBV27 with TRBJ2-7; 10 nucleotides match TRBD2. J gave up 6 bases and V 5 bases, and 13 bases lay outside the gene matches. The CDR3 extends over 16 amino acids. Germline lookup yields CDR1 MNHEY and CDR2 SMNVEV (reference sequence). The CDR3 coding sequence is TGTGCCAGCAGTCCCATGGAACTAGCGGGAAACCCCGAGCAGTACTTC. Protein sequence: CASSPMELAGNPEQYF.

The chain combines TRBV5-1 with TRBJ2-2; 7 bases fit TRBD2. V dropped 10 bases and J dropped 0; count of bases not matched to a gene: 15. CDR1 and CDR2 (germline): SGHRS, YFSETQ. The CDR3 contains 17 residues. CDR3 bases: TGCGCCTCGAATGGCCCCAATCTAGCGGCGAACACCGGGGAGCTGTTTTTT. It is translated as CASNGPNLAANTGELFF. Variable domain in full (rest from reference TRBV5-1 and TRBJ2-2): KAGVTQTPRYLIKTRGQQVTLSCSPISGHRSVSWYQQTPGQGLQFLFEYFSETQRNKGNFPGRFSGRQFSNSRSEMNVSTLELGDSALYLCASNGPNLAANTGELFFGEGSRLTVL.

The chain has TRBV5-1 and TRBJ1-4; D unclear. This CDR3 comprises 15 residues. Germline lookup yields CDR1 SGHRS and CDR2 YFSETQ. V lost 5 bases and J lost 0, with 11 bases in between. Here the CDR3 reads CASRPRTATNEKLFF. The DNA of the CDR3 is TGCGCCAGCAGACCCCGCACGGCAACTAATGAAAAACTGTTTTTT.

The CDR3 is CASSQVGGTEAFF. In DNA form, the CDR3 reads TGTGCCAGCAGCCAAGTTGGAGGGACTGAAGCTTTCTTT. The chain couples TRBV14 to TRBJ1-1; D unclear. V lost 1 base, J lost 5 bases, and 8 bases lay in between. The CDR3 spans 13 residues. The germline gives CDR1 SGHDN, CDR2 FVKESK.

The CDR3 is CASSLGGTGMYEQYF. In nucleotides, the CDR3 is TGTGCCAGCAGCTTGGGGGGGACAGGGATGTACGAGCAGTACTTC. This chain uses TRBV5-5 with TRBJ2-7, with 9 positions matching TRBD1. Germline CDR1 SGHKS, CDR2 YYEKEE (reference sequence). V lost 0 bases to trimming and J lost 4 bases; unmatched junction nucleotides: 5. The CDR3 sequence is 15 residues long.

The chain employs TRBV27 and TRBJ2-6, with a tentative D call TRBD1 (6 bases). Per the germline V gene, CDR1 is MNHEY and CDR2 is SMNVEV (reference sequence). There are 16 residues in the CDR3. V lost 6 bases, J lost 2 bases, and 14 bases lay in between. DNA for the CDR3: TGTGCCAGCAGCCCGCAGGGGAGCCCTGGGGCCAACGTCCTGACTTTC. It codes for CASSPQGSPGANVLTF.

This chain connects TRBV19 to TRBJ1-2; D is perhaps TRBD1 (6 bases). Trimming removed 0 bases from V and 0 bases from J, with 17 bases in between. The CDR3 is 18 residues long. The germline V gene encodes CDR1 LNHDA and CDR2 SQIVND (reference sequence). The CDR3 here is CASSIDRPGRTANYGYTF. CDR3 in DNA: TGTGCCAGTAGTATAGACCGGCCTGGACGGACAGCTAACTATGGCTACACCTTC.

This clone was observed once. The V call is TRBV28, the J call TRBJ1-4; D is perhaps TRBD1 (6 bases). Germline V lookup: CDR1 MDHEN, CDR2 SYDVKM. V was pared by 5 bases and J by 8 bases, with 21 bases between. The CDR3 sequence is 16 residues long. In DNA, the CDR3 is TGTGCCAGCAGTGCCCGCGCAGGGGTGAATAAAGAAAAACTGTTTTTT. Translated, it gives CASSARAGVNKEKLFF.